In its sample, the clone carrying this T cell receptor (beta chain) ranks as medium-sized. The antigen is not known. The CDR3 runs 15 residues. The ends were cut back, 1 base at V and 5 bases at J, with 15 bases in the middle. Germline CDR1 is LGHNA and CDR2 is YSLEER. The data were obtained in a study of OX40 agonist ivuxolimab in advanced cancers. Overall study context: In this cohort, patients received ivuxolimab, an agonistic anti-OX40 (CD134) antibody. Prior therapy, whether anti-PD-1, anti-PD-L1 or anti-CTLA-4, was allowed, and roughly 41% had some. Study results and caveats: Expanded peripheral T-cell antigen specificity went undetermined.

Profiling relied on immunoSEQ multiplex PCR, and the TCRdb table lists in-frame clones only, not all of them. The sample has about 25,000 clones, about 86% seen once; the top ten hold roughly a quarter. The genes are TRBV4-3 and TRBJ2-7; maybe TRBD1 (6 bases). Sequenced here: CD4+ or CD8+ T cells sorted from blood, sampled in a trial of the OX40 agonist ivuxolimab. This TCR was sampled from an adult with an advanced solid tumor such as melanoma, head and neck, liver or kidney cancer. The DNA for the CDR3 is TGCGCCAGCAGCCAAGCTCGGGCAGGGGTTGACGAGCAGTACTTC. It specifies CASSQARAGVDEQYF.